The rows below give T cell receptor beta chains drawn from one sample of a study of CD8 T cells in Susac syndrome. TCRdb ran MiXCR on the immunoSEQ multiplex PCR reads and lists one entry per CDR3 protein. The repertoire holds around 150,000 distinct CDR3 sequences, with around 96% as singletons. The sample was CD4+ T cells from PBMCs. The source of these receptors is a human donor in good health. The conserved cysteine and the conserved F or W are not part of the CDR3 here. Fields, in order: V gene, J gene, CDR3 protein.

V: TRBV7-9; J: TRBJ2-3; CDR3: ASSLSSGPDTQY
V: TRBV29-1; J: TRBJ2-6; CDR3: SVAGRLSSGANVLT
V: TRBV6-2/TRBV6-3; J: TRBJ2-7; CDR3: ASSYATSGYEQY
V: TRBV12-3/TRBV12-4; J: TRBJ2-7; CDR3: ASSLRAGGGEQY
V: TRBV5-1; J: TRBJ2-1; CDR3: ASTLSWANEQF
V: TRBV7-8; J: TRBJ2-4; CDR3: ASSSQRSGGSKNIQY
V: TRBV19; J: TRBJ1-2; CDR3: ASSISTVYGYT
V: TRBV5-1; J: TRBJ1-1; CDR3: ASSLSGTENTEAF
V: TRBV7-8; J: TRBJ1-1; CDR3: ASSVQGTNTEAF
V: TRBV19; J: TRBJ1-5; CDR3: ASAPGLTQPQH
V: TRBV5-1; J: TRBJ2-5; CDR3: ASSYGQGKETQY
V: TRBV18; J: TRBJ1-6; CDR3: ASGGMALWNSPLH
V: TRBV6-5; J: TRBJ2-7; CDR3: ASSYSGNWGIEQY
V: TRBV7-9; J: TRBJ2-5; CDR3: ASMTDVETQY
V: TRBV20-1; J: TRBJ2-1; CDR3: SARTTGSYNEQF
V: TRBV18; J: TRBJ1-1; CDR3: ASSPAGTENTEAF
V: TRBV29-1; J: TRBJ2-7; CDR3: SVVRGQGAYEQY
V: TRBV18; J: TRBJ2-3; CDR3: ASSDLAATDTQY
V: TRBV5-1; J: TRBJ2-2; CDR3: ASSRGLADGELF
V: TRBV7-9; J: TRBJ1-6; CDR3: ASASARNSPLH
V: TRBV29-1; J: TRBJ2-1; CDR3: SVPKEVAGEGEQF
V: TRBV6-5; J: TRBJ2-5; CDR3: ASSYVAGVPLETQY
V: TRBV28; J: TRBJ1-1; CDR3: ASSFIPAGLNTEAF
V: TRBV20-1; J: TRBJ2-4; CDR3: SAITGRNIQY
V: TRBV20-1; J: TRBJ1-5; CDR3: SARGQGTSWNQPQH
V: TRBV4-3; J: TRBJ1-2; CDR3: ASSPLDREGGYT
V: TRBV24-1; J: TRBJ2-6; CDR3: ATSDPNNVLT
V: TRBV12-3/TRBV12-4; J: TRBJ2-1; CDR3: ASSRDFSNEQF
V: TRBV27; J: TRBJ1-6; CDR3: ASSLNSYYNSPLH
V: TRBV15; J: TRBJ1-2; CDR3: ATRPGTGNYGYT
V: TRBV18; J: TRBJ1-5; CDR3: ASSPTKAEPQH
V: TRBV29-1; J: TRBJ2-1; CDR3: SVEQLNEQF
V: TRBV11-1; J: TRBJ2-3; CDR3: ASSLRLAGSDTQY
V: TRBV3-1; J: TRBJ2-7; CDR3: ASSQIGQDEQY
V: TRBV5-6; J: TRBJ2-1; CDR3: ASSGQDRDDNEQF
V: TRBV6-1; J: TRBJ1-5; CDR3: ASRSTNNQPQH
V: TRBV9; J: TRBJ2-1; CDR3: ASSVGLGSSYNEQF
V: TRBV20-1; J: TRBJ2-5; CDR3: SARGMGFQETQY
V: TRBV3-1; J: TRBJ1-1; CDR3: ASSEGTAMNTEAF
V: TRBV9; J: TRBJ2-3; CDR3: ASSVEGRTTTDTQY
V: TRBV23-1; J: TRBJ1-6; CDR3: ASSQWGQSTYNSPLH
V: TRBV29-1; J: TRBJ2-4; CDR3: SVADTGDKNIQY
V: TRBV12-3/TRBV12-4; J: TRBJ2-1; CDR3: ASSFLNEQF